The present entry profiles one T cell receptor beta chain with its context. This specimen comes from a study of blood T cell repertoires in COVID-19. The wider study: Samples representing acute and convalescent COVID-19 were sourced from the United States, Italy and Spain.

Sequencing used immunoSEQ multiplex PCR; TCRdb keeps in-frame clones, though not all of them. The sample yields 150,000 to 200,000 clones, 70% to 90% seen once. The CDR3 length is 16 residues. J lost 3 bases, V lost 8 bases, and 16 bases had no gene match. Germline values: CDR1 MNHNY, CDR2 SVGAGI (reference sequence). The gene calls are TRBV6-6 and TRBJ2-7, with TRBD1 matching over 7 bases. Sequenced: peripheral blood. The TCR originated in a woman in her 70s with acute or convalescent COVID-19. CDR3 in DNA: TGTGCCAGCCCCCAAACCGGGACAGTCTTTGTCTACGAGCAGTACTTC. Protein product: CASPQTGTVFVYEQYF.